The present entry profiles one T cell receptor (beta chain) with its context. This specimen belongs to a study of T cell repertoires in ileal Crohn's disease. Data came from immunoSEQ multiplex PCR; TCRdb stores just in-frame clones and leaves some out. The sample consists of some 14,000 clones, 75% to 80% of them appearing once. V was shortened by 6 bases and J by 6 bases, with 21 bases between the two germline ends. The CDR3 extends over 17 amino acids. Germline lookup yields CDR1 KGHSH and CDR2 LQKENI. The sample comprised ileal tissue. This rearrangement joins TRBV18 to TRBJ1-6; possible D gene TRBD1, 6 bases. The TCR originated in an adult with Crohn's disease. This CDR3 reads CASSHQQGLVANSPLHF. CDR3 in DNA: TGTGCCAGCTCTCATCAACAGGGATTGGTGGCTAATTCACCCCTCCACTTT.